A selection of T cell receptor beta chains follows, all from one sample in a study of T-cell memory formation after mild COVID-19. One entry per CDR3 protein, called by TCRdb with MiXCR from the 5' RACE reads. The sample shows roughly 310,000 distinct CDR3 sequences, approximately 15% of them seen only once. Input material: PBMCs or a T cell subset sorted from them (not recorded which). The source is a man between 18 and 29 years old who had mild COVID-19 (a few samples of this study predate the infection). Cell type and time point are not known. The CDR3 runs from the conserved cysteine through the conserved F or W. The D gene is left open where the match is weak. The size entry is marked missing in some rows and otherwise reads once, few, many or a size class.

TRBJ1-1,TRBV7-8,few,-,CASSPRRDFGMNTEAFF,TGTGCCAGCAGCCCAAGGAGGGATTTTGGGATGAACACTGAAGCTTTCTTT
TRBJ2-2,TRBV7-8,many,-,CASSPTGNTGELFF,TGTGCCAGCAGCCCCACAGGAAACACCGGGGAGCTGTTTTTT
TRBJ2-5,TRBV7-6,few,-,CASSLTVNQETQYF,TGTGCCAGCAGCTTAACAGTTAACCAAGAGACCCAGTACTTC
TRBJ2-3,TRBV20-1,-,TRBD1,CSADSDRGRQYF,TGCAGTGCTGACAGTGACAGGGGTCGTCAGTATTTT
TRBJ2-4,TRBV4-1,few,TRBD1,CASSQPRTGGMDIQYF,TGCGCCAGCAGCCAACCGAGGACAGGGGGTATGGACATTCAGTACTTC
TRBJ1-1,TRBV29-1,-,-,CSVEDRKGHGTEAFF,TGCAGCGTTGAAGATCGGAAGGGCCACGGCACTGAAGCTTTCTTT
TRBJ1-1,TRBV20-1,-,-,CSARDRVRGSTEAFF,TGCAGTGCTAGAGATCGGGTGAGGGGATCCACTGAAGCTTTCTTT
TRBJ1-6,TRBV27,few,TRBD1,CASSSGTGFSPLHF,TGTGCCAGCAGCTCGGGGACAGGGTTTTCACCCCTCCACTTT
TRBJ1-2,TRBV4-2,-,TRBD1,CASSQGNRGLPGGYGYTF,TGTGCCAGCAGCCAAGGTAACAGGGGGCTGCCCGGCGGCTATGGCTACACCTTC
TRBJ2-1,TRBV5-1,many,-,CASSLGSSPYNEQFF,TGCGCCAGCAGCTTGGGTAGTAGTCCCTACAATGAGCAGTTCTTC
TRBJ1-2,TRBV7-9,-,-,CASSFSEGSYYGYTF,TGTGCCAGCAGCTTCAGTGAAGGGAGCTACTATGGCTACACCTTC
TRBJ2-5,TRBV11-2,many,-,CASSFGGLGETQYF,TGTGCCAGCAGCTTCGGCGGCCTTGGAGAGACCCAGTACTTC
TRBJ2-2,TRBV5-1,few,-,CASSGGGVDGHRGAVFF,-
TRBJ1-1,TRBV7-3,few,-,CASREGFWMNTEAFF,TGTGCCAGCAGGGAGGGTTTTTGGATGAACACTGAAGCTTTCTTT
TRBJ2-7,TRBV27,-,-,CASSKDGAYEQYF,TGTGCCAGCAGTAAGGACGGGGCCTACGAGCAGTACTTC
TRBJ1-4,TRBV9,few,TRBD1,CASSGQGGEKLFF,TGTGCCAGCAGCGGACAGGGCGGCGAAAAACTGTTTTTT